The present T cell receptor (beta chain) was sequenced within a study of neurological immune-mediated disorders. The CDR3 sequence is 16 residues long. From germline, CDR1 is SGHRS and CDR2 YFSETQ. V gave up 0 bases and J gave up 9 bases, with 19 bases separating them. This clonotype was counted at least ten times. The unsorted libraries were made from 2 million PBMCs kept at -80 C. TCRdb recomputed calls from the 5' RACE reads with MiXCR, one row per CDR3 protein. Seen here are about 43,000 distinct CDR3 sequences, about 13% observed once, and the top ten hold roughly 1.3%. The chain recombines TRBV5-1 with TRBJ2-1; tentative D call: TRBD2 (7 bases). Sequencing input: PBMCs. This clonotype was obtained from a female donor in good health. The CDR3 sequence is CASSLEAGGPGGEQFF. The CDR3 bases are TGCGCCAGCAGCTTGGAGGCCGGGGGGCCGGGTGGTGAGCAGTTCTTC. Full variable domain (missing parts from reference TRBV5-1 and TRBJ2-1): KAGVTQTPRYLIKTRGQQVTLSCSPISGHRSVSWYQQTPGQGLQFLFEYFSETQRNKGNFPGRFSGRQFSNSRSEMNVSTLELGDSALYLCASSLEAGGPGGEQFFGPGTRLTVL.